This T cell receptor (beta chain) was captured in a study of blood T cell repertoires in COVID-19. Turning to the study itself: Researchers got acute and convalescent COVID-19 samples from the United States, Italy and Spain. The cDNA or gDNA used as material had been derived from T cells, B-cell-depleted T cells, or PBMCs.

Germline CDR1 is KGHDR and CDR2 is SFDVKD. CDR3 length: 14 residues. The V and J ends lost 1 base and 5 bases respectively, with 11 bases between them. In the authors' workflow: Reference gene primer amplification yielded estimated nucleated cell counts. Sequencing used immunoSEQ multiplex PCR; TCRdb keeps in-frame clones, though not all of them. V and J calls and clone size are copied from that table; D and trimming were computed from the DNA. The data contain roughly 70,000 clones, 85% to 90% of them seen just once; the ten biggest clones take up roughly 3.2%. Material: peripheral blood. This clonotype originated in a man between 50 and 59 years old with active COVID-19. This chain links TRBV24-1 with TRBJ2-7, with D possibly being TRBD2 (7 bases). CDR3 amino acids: CATSDFRGGDEQYF. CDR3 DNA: TGTGCCACCAGTGATTTCCGCGGGGGCGACGAGCAGTACTTC.